A single T cell receptor (beta chain) is shown here with its context. Antigen unknown. The sample is drawn from a study of a mutant IDH1 vaccine in newly diagnosed glioma. Study overall: Radiotherapy, temozolomide, or both had been given previously, and both were given to most.

CDR3 length equals 12 residues. With 11 bases removed from V and 2 bases from J, the gap between germline ends came to 13 bases. The germline V gene encodes CDR1 WNHNN and CDR2 SYGVQD (reference sequence). Time point here: baseline, week 1 (first vaccination visit). Treatment specified: pre-vaccination baseline after standard-of-care therapy. Clones were read by immunoSEQ multiplex PCR, and TCRdb kept only the in-frame ones, dropping some. The sample consists of 50,000 to 65,000 clones, roughly 80% of them appearing once. Study-wide points: Changes in the top peripheral T cell clonotypes seemingly had no bearing on pseudoprogression.

Sequencing used PBMCs, obtained from a glioma patient treated with radiotherapy, temozolomide or both. The rearrangement joins TRBV10-1 to TRBJ2-7; D gene ambiguous. The clonotype comes from a man between 18 and 29 years old with glioma. The chain's CDR3 is CALVLRAYEQYF. As DNA, the CDR3 is TGCGCCCTTGTACTTAGAGCCTACGAGCAGTACTTC.